One sample yielded the 27 T cell receptor beta chains listed below, sequenced in a study of tumor and adjacent non-tumor tissue in lung cancer. A modified ARM-PCR protocol with three rounds of nested PCR amplified TCRbeta. Each CDR3 protein gets one entry after TCRdb re-called the multiplex PCR reads with MiXCR. The sample lists tens of thousands of distinct CDR3 sequences, 65% to 90% seen once, with roughly 14% in the top ten. No cell sorting was done before RNA was extracted from the tissue. The sequencing input was lung tumor tissue. The receptors derive from a woman between 45 and 60 years old with non-small cell lung cancer.

This clonotype was picked up one time. One junction end does not reproduce the germline sequence, and a read error may be involved. The CDR3 loop reads CASCRGQGQDGYTF. DNA for the CDR3: TGTGCCAGCTGCCGCGGACAGGGGCAGGATGGCTATACCTTC. The chain has TRBV6-2 or TRBV6-3 and TRBJ1-2; TRBD1 matches at 9 bases. The germline CDR1 and CDR2 sequences are MNHEY and SVGEGT. The CDR3 has 14 amino acids.

Points on this clonotype: At one boundary the junction diverges from the germline segment, which might be a read error. V is TRBV6-1 and J is TRBJ2-4; D may be TRBD2 (5 bases). This CDR3 is 12 amino acids long. Germline CDR1 is MNHNS and CDR2 is SASEGT. This CDR3 is CASSEGEGTQCF. The DNA for the CDR3 is TGTGCCAGCAGTGAAGGAGAGGGAACTCAGTGCTTC.

Details on this clonotype: The CDR3 carries no conserved terminal phenylalanine or tryptophan, so it likely arises from a read error. The rearrangement joins TRBV29-1 to TRBJ1-1; D possibly corresponds to TRBD1 (5 bases). Germline V gene lookup returns CDR1 SQVTM and CDR2 ANQGSEA. The length of the CDR3 is 14 residues. The CDR3 nucleotides read TGCAGCGTTGAGGCCCTGCAGGGTTACACTGTAGCTTTCTTG. It codes for CSVEALQGYTVAFL.

Note on this clonotype: A junction end diverges from the germline sequence, so it may reflect a read error. The V call is TRBV11-2, the J call TRBJ2-7; a weak D match, TRBD2 (5 bases). This CDR3 region has 14 residues. Germline V lookup: CDR1 SGHAT, CDR2 FQNNGV. In DNA, the CDR3 is TGTGTCAGCAGCTTGGGCCGGGGAACCTACAAGCAGTACTTC. As protein: CVSSLGRGTYKQYF.

A remark on this clonotype: A junction end diverges from the germline sequence, so it may reflect a read error. The J gene is TRBJ1-6, the V gene TRBV28; 9 nucleotides match TRBD1. The CDR3 spans 15 residues. Germline CDR1 is MDHEN and CDR2 is SYDVKM. The CDR3: CAISLHRGLDPPLHF. CDR3 in DNA: TGTGCCATCAGTTTGCACAGGGGGCTAGATCCACCCCTCCACTTT.

This clonotype was seen ten or more times. The chain combines TRBV20-1 with TRBJ2-7; TRBD1 aligns across 8 bases. From germline, CDR1 is DFQATT and CDR2 SNEGSKA (reference sequence). The CDR3 length is 13 residues. CDR3 sequence: CSGLTGGSYEQYF. CDR3 in DNA: TGCAGCGGCTTAACAGGGGGTAGCTACGAGCAGTACTTC.

The chain carries TRBV4-3 and TRBJ1-2; 8 bases are shared with TRBD1. In germline, CDR1 is LGHNA, CDR2 YSLEER. The CDR3 runs 17 residues. The DNA for the CDR3 is TGCGACATCAGCCAAGACACCCGCTCTCAGGGGGCGCAGGACTACACCTTC. It yields the protein CDISQDTRSQGAQDYTF.

This clonotype was counted only a few times. Just one base apart from a much larger clone, this may be a read error. This CDR3 is CVSSLLGGSYEQYF. CDR3 nucleotides: TGTGTCAGCAGCTTATTGGGTGGGTCCTACGAGCAGTACTTC. J is TRBJ2-7 and V is TRBV13; D not resolved. Looked up from germline, CDR1 is PRHDT and CDR2 is FYEKMQ (reference sequence). This CDR3 has 14 amino acids.

V gene TRBV29-1 combines with J gene TRBJ1-2; D is undetermined. Trimming removed 4 bases at V and 6 bases at J, with 9 bases between. Germline V gene lookup returns CDR1 SQVTM and CDR2 ANQGSEA. This CDR3 has 11 residues. This CDR3 is CSVVKGHGYTF. The CDR3 nucleotides are TGCAGCGTTGTTAAGGGCCATGGCTACACCTTC.

On this clonotype: One base away lies a much larger clone, so this may be a sequencing read error. The chain is built from TRBV5-1 and TRBJ1-4, with D possibly matching TRBD1 (6 bases). The CDR3 has 16 amino acids. Germline values: CDR1 SGHRS, CDR2 YFSETQ. The DNA for the CDR3 is TGCGCCAACAGCTTCACAGGGACGGCGACTAATGAAAAACTGTTTTTT. This sequence encodes CANSFTGTATNEKLFF.

There are a few counts of this clonotype. A much larger clone sits a single nucleotide away, making a read error possible. The genes are TRBV24-1 and TRBJ1-1; possible D gene TRBD1, 6 bases. Per the germline V gene, CDR1 is KGHDR and CDR2 is SFDVKD. This CDR3 contains 13 residues. The DNA for the CDR3 is TGTGCCACCCGGGGGACACGAAACATTGAAGCTTTCTTT. Translating it yields CATRGTRNIEAFF.

Concerning this clonotype: Its ends do not fully match the called genes, so a read error is possible. This chain joins TRBV6-1 and TRBJ2-3; D possibly corresponds to TRBD2 (5 bases). This CDR3 has 14 amino acids. Germline CDR1 is MNHNS and CDR2 is SASEGT. CDR3 sequence: CASSDAASTVTQYF. In DNA form, the CDR3 reads TGTGCCAGCAGTGACGCAGCTAGCACAGTTACGCAGTATTTT.

The V call is TRBV20-1, the J call TRBJ2-5; 9 nucleotides line up with TRBD2. The germline gives CDR1 DFQATT, CDR2 SNEGSKA (reference sequence). The CDR3 has 17 amino acids. J was trimmed by 2 bases and V by 1 base; bases with no gene match: 11. CDR3: CSARAGLAGVEQETQYF. The CDR3 DNA follows: TGCAGTGCTAGAGCGGGATTAGCGGGAGTGGAACAAGAGACCCAGTACTTC.

This sequence joins TRBV20-1 and TRBJ2-3; the D gene is possibly TRBD2 (6 bases). The V gene's germline CDR1 is DFQATT and CDR2 SNEGSKA (reference sequence). The CDR3 contains 13 residues. Between the trimmed V and J ends, which lost 6 bases and 15 bases, there was a span of 25 bases. The CDR3 DNA follows: TGCAGTGCACCCCCGGGACCGGGAGATATGCACTATTTT. As protein: CSAPPGPGDMHYF.

A word on this clonotype: At one of its ends the junction is not consistent with the germline gene, which may arise from a read error. This chain links TRBV20-1 with TRBJ2-7; no reliable D call. The CDR3 covers 15 residues. Germline loops: CDR1 DFQATT, CDR2 SNEGSKA (reference sequence). CDR3 in amino acids: CSARDTGWGSYEQYF. The CDR3 DNA sequence: TGCAGTGCAAGAGATACCGGTTGGGGCTCCTACGAGCAGTACTTC.

This clonotype was detected a few times. The chain combines TRBV11-2 with TRBJ2-7; TRBD2 might be the D (6 bases). Germline loops: CDR1 SGHAT, CDR2 FQNNGV. The CDR3 is made up of 13 amino acids. The CDR3 DNA sequence: TGTACTAGCAGCTTAGATCCTCGAGACGAGCAGTACTTC. This gives the protein CTSSLDPRDEQYF.

The rearrangement uses TRBV6-6 and TRBJ2-1; tentatively, D is TRBD2 (6 bases). CDR3 length: 16 residues. V dropped 5 bases and J dropped 13 bases, with 27 bases sitting between them. The germline V gene encodes CDR1 MNHNY and CDR2 SVGAGI (reference sequence). The CDR3 DNA is TGTGCCAGCAGTAACACGAAGCGGGTCACCTACATTGAACAGTTCTTC. Protein: CASSNTKRVTYIEQFF.

The genes are TRBV29-1 and TRBJ2-7, with 7 bases identical to TRBD1. Per germline, CDR1 SQVTM and CDR2 ANQGSEA. The CDR3 spans 12 residues. Here the CDR3 DNA reads TGCAACGGTGGGGATCAGGGGGTCGAGCAGTACTTC. It specifies CNGGDQGVEQYF.

There are many counts of this clonotype. The chain recombines TRBV28 with TRBJ2-2; 7 nucleotides align to TRBD1. This CDR3 comprises 16 residues. Germline-derived CDR1 and CDR2 are MDHEN and SYDVKM. Germline trimming cut 3 bases from V and 3 bases from J; bases unmatched to any gene: 7. As DNA, the CDR3 is TGTGCCAGCAGTTTGACCCGGGACAGTTACACCGGGGAGCTGTTTTTT. Translated: CASSLTRDSYTGELFF.

As for this clonotype: A junction boundary mismatches the germline segment, possibly from a read error. This rearrangement joins TRBV6-6 to TRBJ2-2; tentatively, D is TRBD2 (5 bases). Per the germline V gene, CDR1 is MNHNY and CDR2 is SVGAGI (reference sequence). The CDR3 consists of 16 residues. CDR3 sequence (DNA): TGTGCCAGCAGTTACTCTGGACCAGCGAATACCGGGGAGCTGCTTTTT. This sequence encodes CASSYSGPANTGELLF.

On this clonotype itself: The junction shows a germline mismatch at one end, possibly a read error. The chain carries TRBV5-1 and TRBJ2-1, with 12 bases matching TRBD2. This CDR3 is built from 15 residues. Germline values: CDR1 SGHRS, CDR2 YFSETQ. The CDR3, as DNA: TGCGCCAACAGCAAAGGACTAGCGGGGAACAATGACCAGTTCTTC. Its translation is CANSKGLAGNNDQFF.

A word on this clonotype: At one end the junction does not follow the germline gene, possibly because of a read error. The chain uses TRBV10-3 and TRBJ2-1; D perhaps matches TRBD2 (6 bases). The CDR3 extends over 14 amino acids. CDR1 is ENHRY, CDR2 SYGVKD, per germline. The CDR3 sequence: CAIGESGENNELFF. CDR3 coding DNA: TGTGCCATCGGTGAGTCGGGGGAAAACAATGAGCTGTTCTTC.

This clonotype has a handful of counts. The chain links TRBV7-2 to TRBJ1-2, with D perhaps matching TRBD1 (6 bases). Trimming cost V 7 bases and J 3 bases, with 15 bases left between them. The germline gives CDR1 SGHTA, CDR2 FQGNSA. The CDR3 sequence is 14 residues long. The DNA of the CDR3 is TGTGCCAGCAACCTCCAGCCAGGGGACTATGGCTACACCTTC. Amino acids: CASNLQPGDYGYTF.

The chain joins TRBV6-2 or TRBV6-3 to TRBJ2-7; D perhaps matches TRBD1 (6 bases). Trimming removed 10 bases at V and 4 bases at J, with 23 bases between. Germline assignment: CDR1 MNHEY and CDR2 SVGEGT. The CDR3 loop spans 15 amino acids. CDR3 region: CANSFHTGLPYEQYF. CDR3 nucleotides: TGTGCCAATAGTTTCCACACAGGGTTACCGTACGAGCAGTACTTC.

Of note for this clonotype: At one end the junction does not follow the germline gene, possibly because of a read error. The rearrangement uses TRBV20-1 and TRBJ2-3; D gene unclear. The germline CDR1 and CDR2 sequences are DFQATT and SNEGSKA (reference sequence). There are 15 residues in the CDR3. CDR3 loop: CSARDSTSSTDTRYF. The CDR3 region has the DNA TGCAGTGCTAGAGATTCGACCAGTAGCACAGATACGCGGTATTTT.

Concerning this clonotype: Without the conserved terminal phenylalanine or tryptophan, this CDR3 likely stems from a read error. This chain joins TRBV18 and TRBJ1-2, with 11 bases lining up with TRBD1. The ends lost 5 bases at V and 3 bases at J; junction bases unmatched: 5. Germline V gene data show CDR1 as KGHSH and CDR2 as LQKENI. The CDR3 length is 15 residues. The CDR3, as DNA: TGTGCCAGCTCAGCCGGGACAGGGGGATACTATGGCTACACCTTA. Translating it yields CASSAGTGGYYGYTL.

Of note for this clonotype: The germline gene is not matched at one end of the junction; a read error may be the cause. This chain joins TRBV20-1 and TRBJ2-2; tentatively, D is TRBD2 (6 bases). The CDR3 runs to 13 residues. Germline CDR1 DFQATT, CDR2 SNEGSKA (reference sequence). CDR3 DNA sequence: TGCAGTGCCGCCAAGGGGCAAGGCGGGGATCTGTTTTTT. Amino acids: CSAAKGQGGDLFF.